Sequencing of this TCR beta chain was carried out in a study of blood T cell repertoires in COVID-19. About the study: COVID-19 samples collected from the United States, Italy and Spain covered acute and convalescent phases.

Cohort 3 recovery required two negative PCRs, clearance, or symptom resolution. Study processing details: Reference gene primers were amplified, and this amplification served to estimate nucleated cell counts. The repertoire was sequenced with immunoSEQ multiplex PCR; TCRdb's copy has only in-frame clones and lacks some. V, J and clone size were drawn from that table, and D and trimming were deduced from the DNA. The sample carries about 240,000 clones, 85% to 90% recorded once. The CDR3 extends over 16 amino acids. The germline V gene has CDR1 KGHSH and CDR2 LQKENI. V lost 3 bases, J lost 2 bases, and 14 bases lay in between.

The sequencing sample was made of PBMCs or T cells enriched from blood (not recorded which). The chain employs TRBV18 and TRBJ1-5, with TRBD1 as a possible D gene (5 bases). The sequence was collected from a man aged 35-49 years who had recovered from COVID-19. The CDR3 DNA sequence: TGTGCCAGCTCACCCTCCCAGGGTGGCGGCAATCAGCCCCAGCATTTT. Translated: CASSPSQGGGNQPQHF. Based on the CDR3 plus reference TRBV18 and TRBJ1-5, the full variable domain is NAGVMQNPRHLVRRRGQEARLRCSPMKGHSHVYWYRQLPEEGLKFMVYLQKENIIDESGMPKERFSAEFPKEGPSILRIQQVVRGDSAAYFCASSPSQGGGNQPQHFGDGTRLSIL.